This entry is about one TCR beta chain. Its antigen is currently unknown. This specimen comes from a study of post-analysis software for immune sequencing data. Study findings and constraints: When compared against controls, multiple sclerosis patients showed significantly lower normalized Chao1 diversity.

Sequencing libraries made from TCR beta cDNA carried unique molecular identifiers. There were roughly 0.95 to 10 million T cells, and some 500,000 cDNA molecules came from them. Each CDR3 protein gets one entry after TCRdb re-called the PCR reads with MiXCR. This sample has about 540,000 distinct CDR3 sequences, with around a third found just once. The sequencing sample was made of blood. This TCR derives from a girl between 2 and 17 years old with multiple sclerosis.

The CDR3 DNA follows: TGTGCCAGCAGCCAAGACCGGGACAGGGGGACCCCTAACTATGGCTACACCTTC. This codes for CASSQDRDRGTPNYGYTF. This sequence joins TRBV14 and TRBJ1-2; 11 bases are shared with TRBD1. This CDR3 has 18 residues. CDR1 is SGHDN and CDR2 is FVKESK in the germline V gene. Trimming removed 0 bases from V and 0 bases from J; junction bases left unmatched: 6.